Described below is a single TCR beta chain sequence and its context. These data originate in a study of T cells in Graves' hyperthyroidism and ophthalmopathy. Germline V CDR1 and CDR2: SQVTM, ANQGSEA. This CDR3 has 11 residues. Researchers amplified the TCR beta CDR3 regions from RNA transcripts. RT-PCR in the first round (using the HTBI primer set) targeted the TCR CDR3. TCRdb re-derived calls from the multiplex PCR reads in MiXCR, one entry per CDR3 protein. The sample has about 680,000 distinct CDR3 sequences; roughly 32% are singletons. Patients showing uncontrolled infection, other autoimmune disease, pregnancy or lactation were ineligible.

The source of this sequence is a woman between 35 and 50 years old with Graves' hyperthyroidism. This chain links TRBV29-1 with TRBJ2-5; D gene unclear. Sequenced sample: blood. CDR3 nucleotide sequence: TGCAGTTGGGGTAAAGGGGAGACCCAGTACTTC. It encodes CSWGKGETQYF.